The present T cell receptor (beta chain) was sequenced within a study of cytomegalovirus exposure and HLA in healthy donors. At sampling all donors were nominally healthy, likely with unrecorded immune exposures. Both 60 Vbeta primers and 13 Jbeta primers went into the PCR. Produced via immunoSEQ multiplex PCR; TCRdb's table is partial and in-frame only. The data show 110,000 or so clones, 82% seen once. With 1 base clipped from V and 9 bases from J, the junction kept 5 bases outside the gene matches. Germline V gives CDR1 SGHNT, CDR2 YENEEA. This CDR3 is built from 15 residues. The sequence came from a woman between 18 and 30 years old in good health and CMV-seronegative. The chain employs TRBV11-3 and TRBJ2-1, with 11 bases lining up with TRBD2. The sequencing sample was made of PBMCs. The CDR3 loop reads CASSLGSGRESEQFF. DNA for the CDR3: TGTGCCAGCAGCTTAGGTAGCGGGAGGGAAAGTGAGCAGTTCTTC.